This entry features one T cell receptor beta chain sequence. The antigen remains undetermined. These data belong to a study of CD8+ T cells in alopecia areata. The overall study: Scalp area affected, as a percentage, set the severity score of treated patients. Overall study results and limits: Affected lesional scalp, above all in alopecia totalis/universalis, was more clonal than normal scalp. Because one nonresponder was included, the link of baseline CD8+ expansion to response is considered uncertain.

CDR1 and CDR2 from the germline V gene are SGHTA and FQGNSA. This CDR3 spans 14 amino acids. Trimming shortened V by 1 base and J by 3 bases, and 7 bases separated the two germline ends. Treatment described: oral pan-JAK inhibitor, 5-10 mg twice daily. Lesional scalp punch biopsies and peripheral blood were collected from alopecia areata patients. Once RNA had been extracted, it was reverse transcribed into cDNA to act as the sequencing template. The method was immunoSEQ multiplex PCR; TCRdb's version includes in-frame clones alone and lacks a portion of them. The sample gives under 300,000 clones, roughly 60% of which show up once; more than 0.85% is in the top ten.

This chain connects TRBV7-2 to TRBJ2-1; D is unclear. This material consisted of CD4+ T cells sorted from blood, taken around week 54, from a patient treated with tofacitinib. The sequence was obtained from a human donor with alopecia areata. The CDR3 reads CASSLEPGYNEQFF. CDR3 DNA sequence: TGTGCCAGCAGCTTAGAACCGGGCTACAATGAGCAGTTCTTC.